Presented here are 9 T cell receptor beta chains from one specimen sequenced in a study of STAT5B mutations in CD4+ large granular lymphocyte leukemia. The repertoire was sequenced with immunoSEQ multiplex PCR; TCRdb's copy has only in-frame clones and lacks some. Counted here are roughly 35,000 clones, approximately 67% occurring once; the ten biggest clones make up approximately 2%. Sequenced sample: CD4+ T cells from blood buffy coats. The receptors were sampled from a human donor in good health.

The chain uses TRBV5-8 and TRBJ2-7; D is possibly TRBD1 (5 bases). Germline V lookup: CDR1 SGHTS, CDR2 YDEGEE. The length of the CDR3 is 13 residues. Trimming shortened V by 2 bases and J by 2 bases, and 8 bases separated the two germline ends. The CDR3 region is CASSFQGTYEQYF. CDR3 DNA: TGTGCCAGCAGCTTTCAGGGAACCTACGAGCAGTACTTC.

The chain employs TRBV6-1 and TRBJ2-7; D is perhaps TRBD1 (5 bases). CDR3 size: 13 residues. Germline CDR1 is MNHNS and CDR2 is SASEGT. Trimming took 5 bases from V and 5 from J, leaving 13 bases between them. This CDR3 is CASSLQGENEQYF. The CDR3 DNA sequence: TGTGCCAGCAGTCTCCAGGGCGAGAACGAGCAGTACTTC.

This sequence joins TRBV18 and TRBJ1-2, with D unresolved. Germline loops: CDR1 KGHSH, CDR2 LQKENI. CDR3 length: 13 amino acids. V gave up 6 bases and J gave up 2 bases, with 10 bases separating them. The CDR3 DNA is TGTGCCAGCTCTACCCCAGAGAACTATGGCTACACCTTC. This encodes CASSTPENYGYTF. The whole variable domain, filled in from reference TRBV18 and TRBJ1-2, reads NAGVMQNPRHLVRRRGQEARLRCSPMKGHSHVYWYRQLPEEGLKFMVYLQKENIIDESGMPKERFSAEFPKEGPSILRIQQVVRGDSAAYFCASSTPENYGYTFGSGTRLTVV.

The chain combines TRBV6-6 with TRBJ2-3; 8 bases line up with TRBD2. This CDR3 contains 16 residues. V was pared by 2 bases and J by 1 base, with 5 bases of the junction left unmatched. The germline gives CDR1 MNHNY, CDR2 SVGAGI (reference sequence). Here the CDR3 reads CASSYRAGGGTDTQYF. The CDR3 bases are TGTGCCAGCAGTTACAGGGCGGGGGGCGGCACAGATACGCAGTATTTT.

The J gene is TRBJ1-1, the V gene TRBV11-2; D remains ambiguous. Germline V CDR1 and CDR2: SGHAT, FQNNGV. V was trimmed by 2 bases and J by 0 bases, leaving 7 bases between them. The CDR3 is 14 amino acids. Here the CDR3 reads CASSLNGMNTEAFF. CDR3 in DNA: TGTGCCAGCAGCTTAAACGGAATGAACACTGAAGCTTTCTTT.

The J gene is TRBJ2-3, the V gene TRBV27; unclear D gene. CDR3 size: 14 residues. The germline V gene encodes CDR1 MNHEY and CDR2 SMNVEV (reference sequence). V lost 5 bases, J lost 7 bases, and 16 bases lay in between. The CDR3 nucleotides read TGTGCCAGCAGTCCCTCCCTAGGTCCCTATACGCAGTATTTT. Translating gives CASSPSLGPYTQYF.

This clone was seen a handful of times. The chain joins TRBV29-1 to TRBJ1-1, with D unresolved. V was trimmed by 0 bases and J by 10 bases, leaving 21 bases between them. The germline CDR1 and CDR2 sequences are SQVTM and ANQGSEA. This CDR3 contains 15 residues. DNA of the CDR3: TGCAGCGTTGAAGATCATGGGAGGTCTTCCATGGGAGCTTTCTTT. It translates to CSVEDHGRSSMGAFF.

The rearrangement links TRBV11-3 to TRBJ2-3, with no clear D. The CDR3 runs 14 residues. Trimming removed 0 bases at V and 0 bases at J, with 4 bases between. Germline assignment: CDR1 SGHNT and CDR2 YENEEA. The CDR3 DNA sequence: TGTGCCAGCAGCTTAGATCCAAGCACAGATACGCAGTATTTT. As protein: CASSLDPSTDTQYF.

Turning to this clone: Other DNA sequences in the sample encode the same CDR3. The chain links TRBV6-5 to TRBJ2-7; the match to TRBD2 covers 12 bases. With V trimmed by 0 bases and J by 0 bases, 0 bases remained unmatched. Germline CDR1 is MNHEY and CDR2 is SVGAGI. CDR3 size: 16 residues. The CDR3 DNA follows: TGTGCCAGCAGTTACTCGGGACTAGCGGGCTCCTACGAGCAGTACTTC. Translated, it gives CASSYSGLAGSYEQYF.